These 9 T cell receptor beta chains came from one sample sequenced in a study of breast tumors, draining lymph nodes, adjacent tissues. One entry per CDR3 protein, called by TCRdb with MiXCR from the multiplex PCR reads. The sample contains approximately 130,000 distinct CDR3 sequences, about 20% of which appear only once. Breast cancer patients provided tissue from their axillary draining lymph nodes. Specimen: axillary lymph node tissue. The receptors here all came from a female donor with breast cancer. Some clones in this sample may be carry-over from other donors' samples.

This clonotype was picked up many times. The CDR3 DNA sequence: TGTGCCAGCAGTGAAGCGTACGGATATCAGCCCCAGCATTTT. This encodes CASSEAYGYQPQHF. The chain joins TRBV2 to TRBJ1-5, with no clear D. Germline V gives CDR1 SNHLY, CDR2 FYNNEI. With 0 bases removed from V and 5 bases from J, the gap between germline ends came to 8 bases. The CDR3 extends over 14 amino acids.

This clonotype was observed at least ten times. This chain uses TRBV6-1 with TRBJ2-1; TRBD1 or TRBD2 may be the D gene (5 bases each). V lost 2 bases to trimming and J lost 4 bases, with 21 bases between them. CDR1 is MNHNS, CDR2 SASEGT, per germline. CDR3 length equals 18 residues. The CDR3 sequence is CASSENRDGLFFYNEQFF. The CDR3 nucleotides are TGTGCCAGCAGTGAAAATCGGGACGGACTTTTTTTTTACAATGAGCAGTTCTTC.

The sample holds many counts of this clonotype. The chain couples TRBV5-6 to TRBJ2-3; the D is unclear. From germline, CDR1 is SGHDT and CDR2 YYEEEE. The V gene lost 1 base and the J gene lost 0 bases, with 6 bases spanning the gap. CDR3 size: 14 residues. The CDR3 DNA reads TGTGCCAGCAGCTTGCAGGACAGCACAGATACGCAGTATTTT. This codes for CASSLQDSTDTQYF.

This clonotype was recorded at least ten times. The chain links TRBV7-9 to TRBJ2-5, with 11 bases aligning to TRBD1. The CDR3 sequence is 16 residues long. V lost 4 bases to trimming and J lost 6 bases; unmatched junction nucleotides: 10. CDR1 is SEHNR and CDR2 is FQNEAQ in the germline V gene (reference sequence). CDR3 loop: CASSSSGTGGVQTQYF. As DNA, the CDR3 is TGTGCCAGCAGCTCCTCCGGGACAGGGGGGGTTCAGACCCAGTACTTC.

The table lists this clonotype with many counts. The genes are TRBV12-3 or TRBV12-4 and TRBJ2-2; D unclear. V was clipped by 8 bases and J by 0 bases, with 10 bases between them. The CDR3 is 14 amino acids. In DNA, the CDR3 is TGTGCCAGCCTCAGTAGGTCGAACACCGGGGAGCTGTTTTTT. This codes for CASLSRSNTGELFF.

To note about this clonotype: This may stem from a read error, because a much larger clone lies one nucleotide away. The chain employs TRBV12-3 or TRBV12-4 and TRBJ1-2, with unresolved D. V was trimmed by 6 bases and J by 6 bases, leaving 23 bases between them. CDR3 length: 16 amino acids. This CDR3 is CASSGLIGSYFDGYTF. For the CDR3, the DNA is TGTGCCAGCAGCGGACTGATAGGGAGTTATTTTGATGGCTACACCTTC.

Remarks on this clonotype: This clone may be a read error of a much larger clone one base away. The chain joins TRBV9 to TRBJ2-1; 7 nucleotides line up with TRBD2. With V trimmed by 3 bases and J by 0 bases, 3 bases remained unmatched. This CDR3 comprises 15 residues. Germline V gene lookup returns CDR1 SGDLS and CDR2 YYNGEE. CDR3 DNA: TGTGCCAGCAGCGCAGCGGGAAGCTCCTACAATGAGCAGTTCTTC. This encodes CASSAAGSSYNEQFF.

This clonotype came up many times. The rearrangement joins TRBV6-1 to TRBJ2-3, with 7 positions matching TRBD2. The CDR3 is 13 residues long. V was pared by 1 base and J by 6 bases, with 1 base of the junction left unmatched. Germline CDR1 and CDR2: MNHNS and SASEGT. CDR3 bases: TGTGCCAGCAGTGAAGGAGCGGGGGATACGCAGTATTTT. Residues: CASSEGAGDTQYF.

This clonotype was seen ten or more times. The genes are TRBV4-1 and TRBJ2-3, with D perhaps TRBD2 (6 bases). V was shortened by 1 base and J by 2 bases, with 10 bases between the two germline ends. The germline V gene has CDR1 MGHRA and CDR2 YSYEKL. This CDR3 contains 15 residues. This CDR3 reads CASSQVRDFTDTQYF. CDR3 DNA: TGCGCCAGCAGCCAAGTTAGGGACTTCACAGATACGCAGTATTTT.